This T cell receptor beta chain comes out of a study of cytomegalovirus exposure and HLA in healthy donors. Study-wide results and caveats: It was shown in a later analysis that HLA-associated TCR beta chains were more clonally expanded than other, equally common chains. Three chains linked to CMV were shown in vitro to be specific for CMV antigens. V- and J-gene trimming in TCR beta was tied to a missense DCLRE1C variant by an analysis performed later. There were over 150 TCR beta chains listed as cytomegalovirus-associated.

On this clone: Its specificity is unknown.

V lost 5 bases to trimming and J lost 8 bases, with 15 bases between them. The CDR3 covers 14 residues. The germline CDR1 and CDR2 sequences are SEHNR and FQNEAQ (reference sequence). The primer mix had 60 Vbeta and 13 Jbeta primers. Profiling relied on immunoSEQ multiplex PCR, and the TCRdb table lists in-frame clones only, not all of them. There are 80,000 to 100,000 clones in the sample, with 3% to 4% held by the top ten. The source material was PBMCs. The V call is TRBV7-9, the J call TRBJ1-4; D is possibly TRBD1 (5 bases). The receptor comes from a woman aged 25 to 39 in good health and CMV-seronegative. CDR3 protein: CASSESGLREKLFF. The CDR3 nucleotides are TGTGCCAGCAGCGAGTCAGGGTTAAGGGAAAAACTGTTTTTT.